One T cell receptor (beta chain) is described in this entry. The CDR3 loop spans 18 amino acids. Trimming cost V 5 bases and J 0 bases, with 19 bases left between them. Germline lookup yields CDR1 SGHAT and CDR2 FQNNGV. This sample is part of a study of blood T cell repertoires in COVID-19. The overall study: Specimens from acute and convalescent COVID-19 originated in the United States, Italy and Spain. The cDNA or gDNA used as material had been derived from T cells, B-cell-depleted T cells, or PBMCs.

Study processing details: Nucleated cell number was recorded as an estimate derived from reference gene primer amplification. This table comes from immunoSEQ multiplex PCR, and its TCRdb copy is limited to in-frame clones, with some not included. For V, J and clone size, that table is used; D and trimming come from the DNA. The repertoire consists of under 45,000 clones, with around four fifths occurring once and the leading ten covering roughly 5%. The chain carries TRBV11-2 and TRBJ2-2; D may be TRBD1 (6 bases). Sequenced: peripheral blood. This TCR was sampled from a middle-aged man with active COVID-19. As DNA, the CDR3 is TGTGCCAGCAGCGTGTTCAGGGGCGGCGGAGCGAACACCGGGGAGCTGTTTTTT. It is translated as CASSVFRGGGANTGELFF. The full variable domain, its missing parts supplied by reference TRBV11-2 and TRBJ2-2, is EAGVAQSPRYKIIEKRQSVAFWCNPISGHATLYWYQQILGQGPKLLIQFQNNGVVDDSQLPKDRFSAERLKGVDSTLKIQPAKLEDSAVYLCASSVFRGGGANTGELFFGEGSRLTVL.